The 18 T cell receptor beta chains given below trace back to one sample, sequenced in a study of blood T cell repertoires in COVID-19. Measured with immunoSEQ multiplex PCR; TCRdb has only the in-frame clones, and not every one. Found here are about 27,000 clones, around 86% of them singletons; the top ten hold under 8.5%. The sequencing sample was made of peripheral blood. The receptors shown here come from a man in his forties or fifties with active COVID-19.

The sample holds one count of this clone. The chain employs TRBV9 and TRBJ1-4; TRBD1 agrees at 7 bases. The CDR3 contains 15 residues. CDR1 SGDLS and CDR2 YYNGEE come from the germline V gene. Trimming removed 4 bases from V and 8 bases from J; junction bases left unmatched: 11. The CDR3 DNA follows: TGTGCCAGCAGCCCCCCCCAGGGGGGCGGGGAAAAACTGTTTTTT. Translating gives CASSPPQGGGEKLFF. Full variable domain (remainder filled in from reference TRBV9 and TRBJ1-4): DSGVTQTPKHLITATGQRVTLRCSPRSGDLSVYWYQQSLDQGLQFLIQYYNGEERAKGNILERFSAQQFPDLHSELNLSSLELGDSALYFCASSPPQGGGEKLFFGSGTQLSVL.

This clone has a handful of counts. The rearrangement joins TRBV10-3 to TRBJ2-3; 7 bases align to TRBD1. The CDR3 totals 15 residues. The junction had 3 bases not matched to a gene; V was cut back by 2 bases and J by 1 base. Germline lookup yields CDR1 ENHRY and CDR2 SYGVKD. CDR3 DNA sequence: TGTGCCATCAGTGAGATAGGACAGGGCACAGATACGCAGTATTTT. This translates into CAISEIGQGTDTQYF.

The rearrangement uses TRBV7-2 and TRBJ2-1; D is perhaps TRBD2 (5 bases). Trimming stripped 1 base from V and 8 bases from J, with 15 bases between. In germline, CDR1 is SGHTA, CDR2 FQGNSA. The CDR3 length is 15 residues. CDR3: CASSLGISGNYEQFF. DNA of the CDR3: TGTGCCAGCAGCTTAGGTATCAGCGGAAATTATGAGCAGTTCTTC.

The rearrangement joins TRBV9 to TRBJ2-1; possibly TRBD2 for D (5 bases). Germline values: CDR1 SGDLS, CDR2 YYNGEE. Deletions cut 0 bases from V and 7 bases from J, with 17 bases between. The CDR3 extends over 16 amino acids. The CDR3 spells CASSVGLGRYLNEQFF. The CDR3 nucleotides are TGTGCCAGCAGCGTAGGTCTGGGGAGATATTTGAATGAGCAGTTCTTC.

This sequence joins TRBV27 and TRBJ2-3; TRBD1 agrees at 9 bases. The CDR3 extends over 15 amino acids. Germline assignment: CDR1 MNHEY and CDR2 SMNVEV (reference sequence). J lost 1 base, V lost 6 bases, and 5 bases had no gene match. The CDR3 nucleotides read TGTGCCAGCAGGCTCCGGGACAGGGGCACAGATACGCAGTATTTT. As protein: CASRLRDRGTDTQYF.

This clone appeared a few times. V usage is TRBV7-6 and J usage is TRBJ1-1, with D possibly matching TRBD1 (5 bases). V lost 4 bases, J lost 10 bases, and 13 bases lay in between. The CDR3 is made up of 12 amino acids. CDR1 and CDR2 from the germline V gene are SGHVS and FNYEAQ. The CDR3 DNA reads TGTGCCAGCAGCTCAACTGGGGGGGGAGCTTTCTTT. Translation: CASSSTGGGAFF. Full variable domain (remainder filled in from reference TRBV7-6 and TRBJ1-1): GAGVSQSPRYKVTKRGQDVALRCDPISGHVSLYWYRQALGQGPEFLTYFNYEAQQDKSGLPNDRFSAERPEGSISTLTIQRTEQRDSAMYRCASSSTGGGAFFGQGTRLTVV.

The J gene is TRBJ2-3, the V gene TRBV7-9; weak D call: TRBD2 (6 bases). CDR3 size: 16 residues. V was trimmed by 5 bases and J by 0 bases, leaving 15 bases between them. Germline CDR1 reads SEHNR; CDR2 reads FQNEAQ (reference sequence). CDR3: CASSKADYSSTDTQYF. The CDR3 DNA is TGTGCCAGCAGCAAGGCGGACTATTCTAGCACAGATACGCAGTATTTT.

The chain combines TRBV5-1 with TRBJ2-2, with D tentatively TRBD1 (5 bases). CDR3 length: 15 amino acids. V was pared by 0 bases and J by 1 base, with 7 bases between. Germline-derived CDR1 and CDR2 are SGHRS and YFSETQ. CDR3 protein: CASSLGQLNTGELFF. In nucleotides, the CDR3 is TGCGCCAGCAGCTTGGGACAGTTGAACACCGGGGAGCTGTTTTTT.

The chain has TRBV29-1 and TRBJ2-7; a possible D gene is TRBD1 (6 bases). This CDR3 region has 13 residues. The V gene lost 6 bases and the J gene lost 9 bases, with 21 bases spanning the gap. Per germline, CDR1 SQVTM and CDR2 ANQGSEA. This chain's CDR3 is CSVRRARDTGQYF. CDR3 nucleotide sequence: TGCAGCGTCCGGCGGGCACGGGACACTGGGCAGTACTTC.

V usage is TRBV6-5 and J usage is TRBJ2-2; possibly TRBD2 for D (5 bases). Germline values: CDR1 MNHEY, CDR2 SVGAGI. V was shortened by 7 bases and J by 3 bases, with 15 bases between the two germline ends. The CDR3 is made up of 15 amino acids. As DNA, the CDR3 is TGTGCCAGCACCTATAGACGGGATTACACCGGGGAGCTGTTTTTT. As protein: CASTYRRDYTGELFF.

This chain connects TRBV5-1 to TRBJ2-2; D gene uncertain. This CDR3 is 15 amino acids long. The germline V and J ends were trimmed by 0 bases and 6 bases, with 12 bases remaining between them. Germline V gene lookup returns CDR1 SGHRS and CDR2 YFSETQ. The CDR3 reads CASSLGGFNPGELFF. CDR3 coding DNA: TGCGCCAGCAGCTTGGGCGGATTTAATCCCGGGGAGCTGTTTTTT.

The CDR3 nucleotides read TGTGCCAGCAGCTTGGGGGGAGGGGAGACCCAGTACTTC. Translation: CASSLGGGETQYF. The chain combines TRBV5-4 with TRBJ2-5; the match to TRBD2 covers 7 bases. The trim removed 0 bases at V and 5 bases at J, leaving 1 base unmatched. Germline-derived CDR1 and CDR2 are SGHNT and YYREEE (reference sequence). The CDR3 has 13 residues.

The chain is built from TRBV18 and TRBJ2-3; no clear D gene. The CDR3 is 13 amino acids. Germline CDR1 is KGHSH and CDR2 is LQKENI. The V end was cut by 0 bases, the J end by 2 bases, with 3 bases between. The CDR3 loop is CASSPPVTDTQYF. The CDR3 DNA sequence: TGTGCCAGCTCACCACCCGTCACAGATACGCAGTATTTT.

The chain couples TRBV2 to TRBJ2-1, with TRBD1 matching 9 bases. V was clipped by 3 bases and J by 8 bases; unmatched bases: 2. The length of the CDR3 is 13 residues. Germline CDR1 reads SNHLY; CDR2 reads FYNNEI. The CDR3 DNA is TGTGCCAGCAGTGAGGACAGGGGACATGAGCAGTTCTTC. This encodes CASSEDRGHEQFF.

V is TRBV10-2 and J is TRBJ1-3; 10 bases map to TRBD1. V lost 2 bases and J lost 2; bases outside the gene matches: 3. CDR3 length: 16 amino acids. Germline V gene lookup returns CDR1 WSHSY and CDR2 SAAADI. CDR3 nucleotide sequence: TGCGCCAGCAGTGAGGGCGGGACAGGGGCTGGAAACACCATATATTTT. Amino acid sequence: CASSEGGTGAGNTIYF.

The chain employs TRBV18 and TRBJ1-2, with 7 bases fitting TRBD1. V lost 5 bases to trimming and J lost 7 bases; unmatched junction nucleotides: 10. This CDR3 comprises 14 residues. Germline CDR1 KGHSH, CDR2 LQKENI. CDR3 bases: TGTGCCAGCTCAGCCGACAGGGCGGCCGGTGGCTACACCTTC. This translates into CASSADRAAGGYTF.

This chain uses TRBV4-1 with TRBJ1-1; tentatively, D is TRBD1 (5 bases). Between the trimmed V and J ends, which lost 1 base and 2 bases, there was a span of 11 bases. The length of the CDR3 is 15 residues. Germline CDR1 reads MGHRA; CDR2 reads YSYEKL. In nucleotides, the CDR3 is TGCGCCAGCAGCCAAGGCGACAGATTAAACACTGAAGCTTTCTTT. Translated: CASSQGDRLNTEAFF.

As DNA, the CDR3 is TGTGCCAGCAGTTTATTAGCGGGTGCGAACACCGGGGAGCTGTTTTTT. This codes for CASSLLAGANTGELFF. This chain uses TRBV28 with TRBJ2-2, with 7 bases that match TRBD2. The CDR3 spans 16 residues. V shed 1 base, J shed 0 bases, and the junction held 2 bases outside the gene matches. Germline CDR1 MDHEN, CDR2 SYDVKM.